This T cell receptor (beta chain) was identified in a study of cytomegalovirus exposure and HLA in healthy donors. Whole-study results and caveats: An observed cluster of highly shared sequence variants was recorded as a likely sequencing artifact. In a later analysis, specific HLA alleles were associated with 15,000 to 20,000 TCR beta sequences at a 0.05 false discovery rate. Later analysis revealed greater clonal expansion in HLA-associated TCR beta chains than in equally common others.

Healthy people donating bone marrow made up the donors. The CDR3 loop spans 13 amino acids. V shed 3 bases, J shed 5 bases, and the junction held 4 bases outside the gene matches. Germline CDR1 GTSNPN, CDR2 SVGIG (reference sequence). Primers for the PCR totalled 60 Vbeta and 13 Jbeta. The protocol was immunoSEQ multiplex PCR, while the TCRdb copy is restricted to in-frame clones and leaves out a portion. The repertoire holds some 180,000 clones, more than 60% seen once, with approximately 1.3% in the top ten. Comments on this clone: No antigen is known for it.

This TCR came from a man aged 18 to 29 in good health and CMV-seronegative. Sequenced input: PBMCs. This chain joins TRBV30 and TRBJ1-1; TRBD1 matches 9 bases. CDR3 bases: TGTGCCTGGAGCCGGGGGACAGGGACTGAAGCTTTCTTT. Protein: CAWSRGTGTEAFF.